This T cell receptor (beta chain) was sequenced in a study of blood T cell repertoires in COVID-19. At the level of the study: T cells, B-cell-depleted T cells, or PBMCs supplied cDNA or gDNA.

Germline assignment: CDR1 MNHEY and CDR2 SVGAGI. The CDR3 contains 14 residues. Trimming cost V 6 bases and J 1 base, with 12 bases left between them. Per the authors' pipeline: Nucleated cell number was recorded as an estimate derived from reference gene primer amplification. The data were produced by immunoSEQ multiplex PCR, yet TCRdb's version contains in-frame clones alone and is incomplete. The DNA was the basis for D and trimming; V, J and clone size are from that table. The sample includes about 150,000 clones, under 90% of them seen just once. V is TRBV6-5 and J is TRBJ2-5; perhaps TRBD1 as D (5 bases). The source is a man in his fifties or sixties with acute or convalescent COVID-19. Sequenced material: peripheral blood. DNA of the CDR3: TGTGCCAGCAGCTTGGACACTTCCCAAGAGACCCAGTACTTC. This gives the protein CASSLDTSQETQYF.